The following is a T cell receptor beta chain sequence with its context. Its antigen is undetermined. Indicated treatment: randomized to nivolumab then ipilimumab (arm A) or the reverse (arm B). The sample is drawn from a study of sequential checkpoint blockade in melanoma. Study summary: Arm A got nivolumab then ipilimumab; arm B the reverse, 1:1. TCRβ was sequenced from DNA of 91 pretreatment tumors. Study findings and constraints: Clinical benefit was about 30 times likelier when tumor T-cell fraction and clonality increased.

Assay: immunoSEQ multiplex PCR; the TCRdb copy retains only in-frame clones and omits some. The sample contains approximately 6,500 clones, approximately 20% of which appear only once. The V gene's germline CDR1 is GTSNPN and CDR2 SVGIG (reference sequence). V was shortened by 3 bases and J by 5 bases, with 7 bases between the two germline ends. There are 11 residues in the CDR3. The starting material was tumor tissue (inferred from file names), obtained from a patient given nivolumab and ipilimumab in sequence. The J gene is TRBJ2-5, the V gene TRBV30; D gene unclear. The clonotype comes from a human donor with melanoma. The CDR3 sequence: CAWRFGETQYF. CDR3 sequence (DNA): TGTGCCTGGAGGTTTGGGGAGACCCAGTACTTC.